A selection of T cell receptor beta chains follows, all from one sample in a study of technical replicates of blood from several donors. Produced via immunoSEQ multiplex PCR; TCRdb's table is partial and in-frame only. Counted here are around 60,000 clones, 85% to 95% occurring once; the ten biggest clones make up 4.3%. The sample was PBMCs. Receptor source: a human donor in good health. Some clones in this sample may be carry-over from other donors' samples. CDR3s include the opening cysteine and the closing phenylalanine or tryptophan. Fields, in order: D gene, J gene, V gene, CDR3 length, clone size, CDR3 protein, CDR3 DNA. D genes are given only for firm matches. Clone size is given for some rows only: seen once, a few or many times, or a class if the clone is expanded.

D gene: NA
J gene: TRBJ2-2
V gene: TRBV30
CDR3 length: 17
clone size: NA
CDR3 protein: CAWSVFHPTTYTGELFF
CDR3 DNA: TGTGCCTGGAGTGTATTCCACCCGACAACTTACACCGGGGAGCTGTTTTTT

D gene: NA
J gene: TRBJ1-1
V gene: TRBV19
CDR3 length: 13
clone size: NA
CDR3 protein: CASSIERDTEAFF
CDR3 DNA: TGTGCCAGTAGTATAGAGCGAGACACTGAAGCTTTCTTT

D gene: TRBD1
J gene: TRBJ1-3
V gene: TRBV7-8
CDR3 length: 18
clone size: once
CDR3 protein: CASSFGDRGLYSGNTIYF
CDR3 DNA: TGTGCCAGCAGCTTTGGGGACAGGGGTCTCTACTCTGGAAACACCATATATTTT

D gene: TRBD1
J gene: TRBJ2-2
V gene: TRBV5-1
CDR3 length: 14
clone size: NA
CDR3 protein: CASSLDRATGELFF
CDR3 DNA: TGCGCCAGCAGTTTGGACAGGGCCACCGGGGAGCTGTTTTTT

D gene: TRBD1
J gene: TRBJ2-2
V gene: TRBV27
CDR3 length: 16
clone size: few
CDR3 protein: CASSPRTGGYTGELFF
CDR3 DNA: TGTGCCAGCAGTCCACGGACAGGCGGCTACACCGGGGAGCTGTTTTTT

D gene: TRBD2
J gene: TRBJ2-5
V gene: TRBV7-2
CDR3 length: 17
clone size: NA
CDR3 protein: CASSLGSSGAAKRPQYF
CDR3 DNA: TGTGCCAGCAGCTTAGGGTCTAGCGGGGCCGCCAAGAGACCCCAGTACTTC

D gene: TRBD1
J gene: TRBJ2-1
V gene: TRBV5-4
CDR3 length: 15
clone size: NA
CDR3 protein: CASSPEGTALYEQFF
CDR3 DNA: TGTGCCAGCAGCCCCGAGGGGACAGCATTGTATGAGCAGTTCTTC

D gene: NA
J gene: TRBJ1-1
V gene: TRBV19
CDR3 length: 13
clone size: NA
CDR3 protein: CASTNWAGREAFF
CDR3 DNA: TGTGCCAGTACCAACTGGGCGGGACGGGAAGCTTTCTTT

D gene: TRBD1
J gene: TRBJ1-5
V gene: TRBV6-1
CDR3 length: 16
clone size: NA
CDR3 protein: CASSVSRTGRLQPQHF
CDR3 DNA: TGTGCCAGCAGTGTATCCCGGACAGGGAGGCTTCAGCCCCAGCATTTT

D gene: NA
J gene: TRBJ2-1
V gene: TRBV6-4
CDR3 length: 14
clone size: NA
CDR3 protein: CASSPGRSGVGQFF
CDR3 DNA: TGTGCCAGCAGTCCGGGACGATCGGGAGTCGGGCAGTTCTTC

D gene: NA
J gene: TRBJ1-4
V gene: TRBV28
CDR3 length: 14
clone size: NA
CDR3 protein: CASWGGGGGEKLFF
CDR3 DNA: TGTGCCAGTTGGGGAGGGGGAGGTGGTGAAAAACTGTTTTTT

D gene: NA
J gene: TRBJ1-2
V gene: TRBV5-1
CDR3 length: 18
clone size: NA
CDR3 protein: CASSLAGGARGALSGYTF
CDR3 DNA: TGCGCCAGCAGCTTGGCCGGGGGGGCCAGAGGGGCTCTCTCTGGCTACACCTTC

D gene: NA
J gene: TRBJ1-2
V gene: TRBV5-1
CDR3 length: 15
clone size: NA
CDR3 protein: CASSWAWGAEYGYTF
CDR3 DNA: TGCGCCAGCAGCTGGGCGTGGGGCGCGGAATATGGCTACACCTTC

D gene: TRBD1
J gene: TRBJ2-1
V gene: TRBV7-6
CDR3 length: 15
clone size: NA
CDR3 protein: CASSGGTGGLNEQFF
CDR3 DNA: TGTGCCAGCAGCGGGGGGACAGGGGGCCTGAATGAGCAGTTCTTC

D gene: TRBD1
J gene: TRBJ1-2
V gene: TRBV6-6
CDR3 length: 13
clone size: NA
CDR3 protein: CAAGSRQGYGYTF
CDR3 DNA: TGTGCCGCCGGCAGTAGACAGGGCTATGGCTACACCTTC

D gene: TRBD2
J gene: TRBJ2-1
V gene: TRBV6-4
CDR3 length: 14
clone size: NA
CDR3 protein: CASAPLAQGNEQFF
CDR3 DNA: TGTGCCAGCGCTCCACTAGCGCAGGGCAATGAGCAGTTCTTC

D gene: NA
J gene: TRBJ1-1
V gene: TRBV2
CDR3 length: 17
clone size: NA
CDR3 protein: CASSEYIFRGRDTEAFF
CDR3 DNA: TGTGCCAGCAGTGAGTATATCTTCAGGGGAAGGGACACTGAAGCTTTCTTT

D gene: NA
J gene: TRBJ1-5
V gene: TRBV30
CDR3 length: 13
clone size: NA
CDR3 protein: CAWSEQENQPQHF
CDR3 DNA: TGTGCCTGGAGTGAACAGGAGAATCAGCCCCAGCATTTT

D gene: TRBD1
J gene: TRBJ2-7
V gene: TRBV29-1
CDR3 length: 15
clone size: NA
CDR3 protein: CSVRIQGAGAYEQYF
CDR3 DNA: TGCAGCGTTCGAATACAGGGGGCCGGTGCCTACGAGCAGTACTTC

D gene: TRBD1
J gene: TRBJ1-1
V gene: TRBV20-1
CDR3 length: 11
clone size: NA
CDR3 protein: CSVTTGTEAFF
CDR3 DNA: TGCAGTGTTACGACAGGGACTGAAGCTTTCTTT

D gene: NA
J gene: TRBJ1-2
V gene: TRBV29-1
CDR3 length: 12
clone size: NA
CDR3 protein: CSVLGGVYGYTF
CDR3 DNA: TGCAGCGTACTGGGGGGAGTCTATGGCTACACCTTC

D gene: TRBD1
J gene: TRBJ1-1
V gene: TRBV7-2
CDR3 length: 13
clone size: NA
CDR3 protein: CASSLDGTGSAFF
CDR3 DNA: TGTGCCAGCAGCTTAGACGGGACAGGCTCGGCTTTCTTT

D gene: TRBD2
J gene: TRBJ2-2
V gene: TRBV27
CDR3 length: 15
clone size: NA
CDR3 protein: CASSFRGGNTGELFF
CDR3 DNA: TGTGCCAGCAGTTTTCGCGGGGGGAACACCGGGGAGCTGTTTTTT

D gene: NA
J gene: TRBJ1-1
V gene: TRBV30
CDR3 length: 13
clone size: NA
CDR3 protein: CAWRLGAYTEAFF
CDR3 DNA: TGTGCCTGGAGGCTTGGGGCATACACTGAAGCTTTCTTT

D gene: TRBD2
J gene: TRBJ2-7
V gene: TRBV5-4
CDR3 length: 13
clone size: NA
CDR3 protein: CANLLAGFYEQYF
CDR3 DNA: TGTGCCAACCTACTAGCGGGATTCTACGAGCAGTACTTC

D gene: NA
J gene: TRBJ2-7
V gene: TRBV5-1
CDR3 length: 13
clone size: NA
CDR3 protein: CASSLGGLSEQYF
CDR3 DNA: TGCGCCAGCAGCTTGGGGGGGCTGAGCGAGCAGTACTTC

D gene: NA
J gene: TRBJ2-5
V gene: TRBV29-1
CDR3 length: 12
clone size: NA
CDR3 protein: CSVEEGAVTQYF
CDR3 DNA: TGCAGCGTTGAAGAGGGGGCGGTGACCCAGTACTTC

D gene: NA
J gene: TRBJ2-3
V gene: TRBV11-2
CDR3 length: 11
clone size: NA
CDR3 protein: CASSPQNTQYF
CDR3 DNA: TGTGCCAGCAGCCCCCAAAATACGCAGTATTTT